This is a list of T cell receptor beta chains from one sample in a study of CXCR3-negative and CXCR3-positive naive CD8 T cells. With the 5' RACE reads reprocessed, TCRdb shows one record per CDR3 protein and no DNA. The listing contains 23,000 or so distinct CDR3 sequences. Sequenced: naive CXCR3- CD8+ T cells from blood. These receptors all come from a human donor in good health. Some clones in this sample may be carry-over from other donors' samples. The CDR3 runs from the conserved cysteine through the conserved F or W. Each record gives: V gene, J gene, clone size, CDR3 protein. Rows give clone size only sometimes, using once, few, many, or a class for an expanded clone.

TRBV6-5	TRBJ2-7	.	CASSLSPPGDYEQYF
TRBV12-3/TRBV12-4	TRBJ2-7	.	CASSYRGTGYDEQYF
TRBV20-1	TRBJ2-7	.	CSAADGNEQYF
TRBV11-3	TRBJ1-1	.	CASSWVADTEAFF
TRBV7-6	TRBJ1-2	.	CASRDQTDGYGYTF
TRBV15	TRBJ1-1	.	CATSRNKGGLRTEAFF
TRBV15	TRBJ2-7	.	CATSRDRGVRSYEQYF
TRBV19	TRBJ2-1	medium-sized	CASSIGGHQQFF
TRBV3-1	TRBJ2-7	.	CASSGRSYEQYF
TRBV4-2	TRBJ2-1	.	CASRYGGDEQFF
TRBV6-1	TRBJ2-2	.	CASSEALEGVGTGELFF
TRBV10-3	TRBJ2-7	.	CAISESRQGHEQYF
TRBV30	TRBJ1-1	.	CAYHQVTEAFF
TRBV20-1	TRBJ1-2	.	CSALPGGSGYTF
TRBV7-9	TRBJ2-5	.	CASSPGGSETQYF
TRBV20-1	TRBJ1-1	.	CSAGQGANMNTEAFF
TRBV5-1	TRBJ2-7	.	CASSLEIGAYEQYF
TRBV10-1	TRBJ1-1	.	CASRMNTEAFF
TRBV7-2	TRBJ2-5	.	CASSVDVTRGVQETQYF
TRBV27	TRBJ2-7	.	CASSLYGSYEQYF
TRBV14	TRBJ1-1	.	CASRPLDEGGTEAFF
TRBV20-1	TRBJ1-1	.	CSASGDPAAPEAFF
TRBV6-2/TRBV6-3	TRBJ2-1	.	CASSGQGLVFNEQFF
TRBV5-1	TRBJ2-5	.	CASSPGASGETQYF
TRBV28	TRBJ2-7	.	CASSAWGTDYSYEQYF
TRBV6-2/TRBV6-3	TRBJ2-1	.	CASSSRGPPNEQFF
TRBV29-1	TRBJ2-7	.	CSVVGVGSASYEQYF
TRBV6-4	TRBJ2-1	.	CASSDAGTSGEQFF